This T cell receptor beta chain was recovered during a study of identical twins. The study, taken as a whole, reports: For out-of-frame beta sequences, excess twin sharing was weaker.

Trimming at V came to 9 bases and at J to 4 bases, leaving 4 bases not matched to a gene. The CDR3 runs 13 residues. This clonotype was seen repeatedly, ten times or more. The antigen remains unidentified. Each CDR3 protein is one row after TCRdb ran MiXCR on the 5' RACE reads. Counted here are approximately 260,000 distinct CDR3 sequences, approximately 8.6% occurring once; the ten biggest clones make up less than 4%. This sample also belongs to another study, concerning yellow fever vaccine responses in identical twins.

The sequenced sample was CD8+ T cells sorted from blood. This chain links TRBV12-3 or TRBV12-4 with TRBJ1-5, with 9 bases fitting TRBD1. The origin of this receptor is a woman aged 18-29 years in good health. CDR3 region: CASWTGANQPQHF. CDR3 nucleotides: TGTGCCAGTTGGACAGGGGCTAATCAGCCCCAGCATTTT.